This T cell receptor beta chain was documented in a study of T cell responses to AZD1222 COVID-19 vaccine. Study-level points and caveats: Repertoires were obtained solely post-peak T cell response. Once two AZD1222 doses were given, Spike-specific TCR breadth and depth went up. White British people made up most donors, females outnumbered males, and clonal diversity was possibly underestimated.

The assay was immunoSEQ multiplex PCR, and TCRdb's table has in-frame clones only and misses some. The sample consists of 75,000 to 100,000 clones, 86% of them appearing once. The germline CDR1 and CDR2 sequences are MNHNY and SVGAGI (reference sequence). J gave up 6 bases and V 5 bases, and 12 bases lay outside the gene matches. This CDR3 comprises 15 residues. Of note for this clone: Its antigen remains unidentified.

The chain is built from TRBV6-6 and TRBJ2-7; 8 bases agree with TRBD1. The input for sequencing was peripheral blood, taken on day 0 of AZD1222 vaccination. The clonotype originates from an adult in good health. CDR3 sequence reads: CASSLPLGQAPEQYF. CDR3 DNA: TGTGCCAGCAGTCTCCCCCTGGGACAGGCCCCCGAGCAGTACTTC.